This T cell receptor beta chain is from a study of blood T cell repertoires in COVID-19. Overall study context: The study drew acute and convalescent COVID-19 samples from the United States, Italy and Spain. PBMCs, B-cell-depleted T cells, or T cells provided the cDNA or gDNA that made up the material.

Authors' methods: Amplified reference gene primers provided the basis for estimating nucleated cell counts. Using immunoSEQ multiplex PCR, the repertoire was profiled, and TCRdb retains in-frame clones only, with some absent. The DNA gave D and trimming, while V, J and clone size come from that table. The sample lists 30,000 to 50,000 clones, about nine tenths occurring once. Germline CDR1 and CDR2: MDHEN and SYDVKM. Losses at the gene ends were 1 base for V and 3 bases for J; bases not matched to a gene: 5. The CDR3 length is 15 residues. The V gene is TRBV28, the J gene TRBJ1-1; 7 bases align to TRBD1. This clonotype was obtained from a man aged 45-65 years with active or convalescent COVID-19. The source material was peripheral blood. This chain's CDR3 is CASSLSTGDYTEAFF. CDR3 DNA: TGTGCCAGCAGTTTATCTACAGGGGACTACACTGAAGCTTTCTTT.